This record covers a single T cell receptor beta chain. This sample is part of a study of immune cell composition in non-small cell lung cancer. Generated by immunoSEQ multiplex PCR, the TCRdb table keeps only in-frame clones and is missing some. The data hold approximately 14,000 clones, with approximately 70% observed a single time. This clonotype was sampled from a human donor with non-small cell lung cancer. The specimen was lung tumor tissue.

In DNA, the CDR3 is TGTGCCAGTACAACAGGGGGTCTGAAGTATGGCTACACCTTC. Translated, it gives CASTTGGLKYGYTF. The chain employs TRBV19 and TRBJ1-2, with 8 bases aligning to TRBD1. The germline CDR1 and CDR2 sequences are LNHDA and SQIVND (reference sequence). J gave up 5 bases and V 7 bases, and 9 bases lay outside the gene matches. The CDR3 has 14 amino acids.